These T cell receptor beta chains were read from a single sample in a study of blood T cell repertoires in COVID-19. The data were produced by immunoSEQ multiplex PCR, yet TCRdb's version contains in-frame clones alone and is incomplete. The sample has 120,000 or so clones, 70% to 85% seen once. Sequenced input: peripheral blood. These receptors originate from a woman aged 70-85 years with acute or convalescent COVID-19. Each CDR3 is given with its conserved first and last residue. D genes are given only for firm matches. A clone size is listed for some rows: how often the clone was seen (once, few, many), or a class if it is expanded.

13,NA,TRBV5-4,TRBJ2-7,NA,CASSTQGSYEQYF,TGTGCCAGCAGCACCCAGGGGAGCTACGAGCAGTACTTC
13,NA,TRBV27,TRBJ1-2,NA,CASSPLGPYGYTF,TGTGCCAGCAGCCCTCTAGGTCCCTATGGCTACACCTTC
16,TRBD1,TRBV6-6,TRBJ1-5,NA,CASSYSQGHSNQPQHF,TGTGCCAGCAGTTACTCACAGGGGCATAGCAATCAGCCCCAGCATTTT
12,NA,TRBV25-1,TRBJ1-2,NA,CASRGGNYGYTF,TGTGCCAGCAGAGGGGGTAACTATGGCTACACCTTC
13,NA,TRBV29-1,TRBJ1-4,NA,CSVLRGTNEKLFF,TGCAGCGTGCTAAGGGGGACTAATGAAAAACTGTTTTTT
16,NA,TRBV5-6,TRBJ1-6,NA,CASSFGEDSYNSPLHF,TGTGCCAGCAGCTTTGGAGAGGACAGCTATAATTCACCCCTCCACTTT
14,TRBD1,TRBV10-3,TRBJ1-1,NA,CAISGRDRNTEAFF,TGTGCCATCAGTGGGAGGGACAGGAACACTGAAGCTTTCTTT
15,NA,TRBV7-6,TRBJ2-2,NA,CASSLVDRFTGELFF,TGTGCCAGCAGCTTAGTGGACAGATTCACCGGGGAGCTGTTTTTT
17,NA,TRBV4-3,TRBJ2-3,few,CASSATVRLHLTDTQYF,TGCGCCAGCAGCGCCACTGTCAGACTTCACCTCACAGATACGCAGTATTTT
14,NA,TRBV7-2,TRBJ1-5,NA,CASSLNQGYQPQHF,TGTGCCAGCAGCTTGAATCAGGGCTATCAGCCCCAGCATTTT
14,TRBD1,TRBV6-1,TRBJ1-1,NA,CASSEDRGDTEAFF,TGTGCCAGCAGTGAAGACAGGGGGGACACTGAAGCTTTCTTT
14,NA,TRBV2,TRBJ1-5,NA,CASNRFNSNQPQHF,TGTGCCAGCAACAGGTTCAATAGCAATCAGCCCCAGCATTTT
18,TRBD1,TRBV4-1,TRBJ1-6,NA,CASSPKIVSAGGNSPLHF,TGCGCCAGCAGCCCCAAGATCGTCTCGGCAGGGGGGAATTCACCCCTCCACTTT
15,NA,TRBV7-2,TRBJ1-1,NA,CASSLSPGRESEAFF,TGTGCCAGCAGCTTATCGCCAGGCAGGGAATCTGAAGCTTTCTTT
14,TRBD1,TRBV10-3,TRBJ2-2,NA,CAISGTGGTGELFF,TGTGCCATCAGTGGGACAGGGGGCACCGGGGAGCTGTTTTTT
15,TRBD2,TRBV5-4,TRBJ2-1,NA,CASSLESGGLVEQFF,TGTGCCAGCAGCTTGGAGAGCGGGGGGTTGGTTGAGCAGTTCTTC
16,TRBD1,TRBV6-2/TRBV6-3,TRBJ2-2,few,CASSSHRDRNTGELFF,TGTGCCAGCAGTTCCCACCGGGACAGAAACACCGGGGAGCTGTTTTTT
11,NA,TRBV6-2/TRBV6-3,TRBJ1-6,NA,CASSYRDGLHF,TGTGCCAGCAGTTACCGGGATGGCCTCCACTTT
13,NA,TRBV9,TRBJ1-1,many,CASSVEVGHEAFF,TGTGCCAGCAGCGTAGAGGTGGGCCATGAAGCTTTCTTT
14,NA,TRBV3-1/TRBV3-2,TRBJ1-5,NA,CASSQGTMGQPQHF,TGTGCCAGCAGCCAAGGGACAATGGGACAGCCCCAGCATTTT
13,NA,TRBV5-1,TRBJ2-2,NA,CASSLDSTGELFF,TGCGCCAGCAGCTTAGACAGCACCGGGGAGCTGTTTTTT
13,NA,TRBV12-3/TRBV12-4,TRBJ1-5,NA,CASSEQGVQPQHF,TGTGCCAGCAGTGAACAGGGTGTACAGCCCCAGCATTTT
16,NA,TRBV7-9,TRBJ1-3,NA,CASSQIRQISGNTIYF,TGTGCCAGCAGCCAAATCCGACAGATCTCTGGAAACACCATATATTTT
16,TRBD1,TRBV7-8,TRBJ1-2,NA,CASSHRVDREVYGYTF,TGTGCCAGCAGCCACCGCGTTGACAGGGAAGTTTATGGCTACACCTTC
13,NA,TRBV7-2,TRBJ2-1,NA,CASSPGTHNEQFF,TGTGCCAGCAGTCCCGGGACTCACAATGAGCAGTTCTTC
14,NA,TRBV5-4,TRBJ2-3,NA,CASSLESVADTQYF,TGTGCCAGCAGCTTGGAGAGCGTGGCAGATACGCAGTATTTT
14,TRBD1,TRBV11-2,TRBJ2-1,NA,CASSPDRVLDEQFF,TGTGCCAGCAGCCCCGACAGGGTACTAGATGAGCAGTTCTTC
12,NA,TRBV29-1,TRBJ1-1,NA,CSVEQGSTEAFF,TGCAGCGTTGAACAGGGGAGCACTGAAGCTTTCTTT
15,TRBD1,TRBV9,TRBJ1-1,NA,CASSAGQGGGTEAFF,TGTGCCAGCAGCGCCGGACAGGGGGGAGGGACTGAAGCTTTCTTT
15,TRBD1,TRBV16,TRBJ1-1,NA,CASSQWDRGKTEAFF,TGTGCCAGCAGCCAGTGGGACAGGGGAAAGACTGAAGCTTTCTTT
12,NA,TRBV19,TRBJ1-2,NA,CASSYSYYGYTF,TGTGCCAGTAGTTACAGCTACTATGGCTACACCTTC
13,NA,TRBV3-1/TRBV3-2,TRBJ2-2,NA,CASSQGRTGELFF,TGTGCCAGCAGCCAGGGGCGCACCGGGGAGCTGTTTTTT
13,TRBD1,TRBV5-1,TRBJ1-2,NA,CASSSGTGHGYTF,TGCGCCAGCAGTTCCGGGACAGGGCATGGCTACACCTTC
16,TRBD1,TRBV5-1,TRBJ1-2,NA,CASSWLGQGANYGYTF,TGCGCCAGCAGCTGGCTAGGACAGGGGGCAAACTATGGCTACACCTTC
15,NA,TRBV10-1,TRBJ2-1,NA,CASSEAGLSHNEQFF,TGCGCCAGCAGTGAGGCAGGGCTGAGCCACAATGAGCAGTTCTTC
17,TRBD1,TRBV19,TRBJ1-1,once,CASSESPGQGRGTEAFF,TGTGCCAGTAGTGAGTCCCCGGGACAGGGAAGGGGGACTGAAGCTTTCTTT
15,NA,TRBV18,TRBJ2-5,NA,CASSPYTFAQETQYF,TGTGCCAGCTCACCTTATACATTCGCCCAAGAGACCCAGTACTTC
14,TRBD1,TRBV6-5,TRBJ1-1,NA,CASTNRGLKTEAFF,TGTGCCAGCACAAACAGGGGGCTGAAGACTGAAGCTTTCTTT
15,NA,TRBV6-6,TRBJ1-1,NA,CASSYDEQGNTEAFF,TGTGCCAGCAGTTACGATGAACAGGGTAACACTGAAGCTTTCTTT
14,TRBD1,TRBV2,TRBJ1-5,NA,CASSVDRKWQPQHF,TGTGCCAGCAGTGTGGACAGGAAATGGCAGCCCCAGCATTTT
15,NA,TRBV6-4,TRBJ1-2,NA,CASSDSPDGIYGYTF,TGTGCCAGCAGTGACTCCCCGGACGGGATATATGGCTACACCTTC
13,NA,TRBV19,TRBJ1-2,NA,CASSPGLDYGYTF,TGTGCCAGTAGTCCAGGGTTGGACTATGGCTACACCTTC
14,NA,TRBV19,TRBJ1-3,NA,CASSSQGNGNTIYF,TGTGCCAGTAGTTCCCAGGGGAATGGAAACACCATATATTTT
12,NA,TRBV12-3/TRBV12-4,TRBJ1-1,NA,CASRQGNTEAFF,TGTGCCAGCAGACAGGGTAATACTGAAGCTTTCTTT
13,TRBD1,TRBV19,TRBJ1-1,few,CASSRAGGTEAFF,TGTGCCAGTAGTAGAGCAGGGGGCACTGAAGCTTTCTTT
13,NA,TRBV5-4,TRBJ2-5,NA,CASSHRTEETQYF,TGTGCCAGCAGTCACAGGACAGAAGAGACCCAGTACTTC
12,NA,TRBV3-1/TRBV3-2,TRBJ1-3,NA,CASSQGRNTIYF,TGTGCCAGCAGCCAGGGGCGGAACACCATATATTTT
16,TRBD2,TRBV11-2,TRBJ2-5,NA,CASSPGRRGGGETQYF,TGTGCCAGCAGCCCAGGGCGGCGGGGGGGCGGAGAGACCCAGTACTTC
15,TRBD1,TRBV5-1,TRBJ1-4,NA,CASSRGQGRGEKLFF,TGCGCCAGCAGCAGGGGGCAGGGGCGTGGGGAAAAACTGTTTTTT
15,NA,TRBV4-1,TRBJ2-3,NA,CASTPLGRQGDTQYF,TGCGCCAGCACCCCGCTGGGGAGGCAGGGAGATACGCAGTATTTT
17,TRBD2,TRBV9,TRBJ2-3,NA,CASSVGGGRGSTDTQYF,TGTGCCAGCAGCGTAGGGGGTGGGCGGGGGAGCACAGATACGCAGTATTTT
15,NA,TRBV6-5,TRBJ2-1,NA,CASRSRGNAYNEQFF,TGTGCCAGCCGATCCAGGGGTAATGCCTACAATGAGCAGTTCTTC
13,TRBD2,TRBV19,TRBJ2-5,NA,CASSGLAEGTQYF,TGTGCCAGTAGCGGACTAGCGGAAGGGACCCAGTACTTC
12,NA,TRBV12-3/TRBV12-4,TRBJ1-1,NA,CASSLAGTEAFF,TGTGCCAGCAGTCTTGCGGGGACTGAAGCTTTCTTT
14,TRBD1,TRBV5-6,TRBJ1-2,NA,CASIRDRDNYGYTF,TGTGCCAGCATTCGGGACAGGGATAACTATGGCTACACCTTC
14,NA,TRBV21-1,TRBJ1-5,few,CASSGGDGNQPQHF,TGTGCCAGCAGCGGAGGGGATGGCAATCAGCCCCAGCATTTT
13,TRBD1,TRBV7-9,TRBJ1-2,NA,CASSLATGDGYTF,TGTGCCAGCAGCTTAGCGACAGGGGACGGCTACACCTTC
13,NA,TRBV6-4,TRBJ2-5,NA,CARKQGFKETQYF,TGTGCCAGGAAACAGGGTTTTAAAGAGACCCAGTACTTC
15,TRBD1,TRBV19,TRBJ1-4,NA,CASSPQTGSAPKLFF,TGTGCCAGTAGTCCTCAGACAGGGTCGGCTCCCAAACTGTTTTTT